This T cell receptor beta chain derives from a study of blood T cell repertoires in COVID-19. Study-wide background: COVID-19 samples collected from the United States, Italy and Spain covered acute and convalescent phases. The cDNA or gDNA used as material had been derived from T cells, B-cell-depleted T cells, or PBMCs.

Original data processing: Nucleated cell counts were estimated from reference gene primer amplification. Profiled with immunoSEQ multiplex PCR; TCRdb holds only in-frame clones, not every one. Clonal size and the V and J genes are those of that table, whereas D and trimming came from the DNA. Among roughly 90,000 clones listed, roughly 89% were seen once. The V and J ends lost 3 bases and 4 bases, in that order; junction bases with no gene match: 12. CDR3 length equals 18 residues. Germline lookup yields CDR1 KGHDR and CDR2 SFDVKD. The receptor's source is a woman aged 80 or older with active COVID-19. The sequenced sample consisted of peripheral blood. The chain is built from TRBV24-1 and TRBJ2-3; 10 bases align to TRBD1. The CDR3 DNA reads TGTGCCACCAGTGATGCAACACCGGGACAGGGGATCGCAGATACGCAGTATTTT. Translating it yields CATSDATPGQGIADTQYF.